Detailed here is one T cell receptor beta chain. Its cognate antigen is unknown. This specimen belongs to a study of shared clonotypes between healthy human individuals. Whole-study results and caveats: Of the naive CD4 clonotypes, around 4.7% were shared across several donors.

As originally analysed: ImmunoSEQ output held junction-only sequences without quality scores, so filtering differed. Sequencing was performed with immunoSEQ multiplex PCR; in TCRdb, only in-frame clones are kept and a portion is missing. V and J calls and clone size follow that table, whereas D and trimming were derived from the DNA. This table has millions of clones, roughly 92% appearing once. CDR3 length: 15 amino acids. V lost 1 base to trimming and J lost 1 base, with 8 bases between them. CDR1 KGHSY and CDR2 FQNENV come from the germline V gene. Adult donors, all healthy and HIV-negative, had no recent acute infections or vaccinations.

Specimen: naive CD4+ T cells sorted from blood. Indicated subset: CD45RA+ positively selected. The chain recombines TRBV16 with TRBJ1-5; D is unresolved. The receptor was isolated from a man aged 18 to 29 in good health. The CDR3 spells CASSQLGISNQPQHF. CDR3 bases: TGTGCCAGCAGCCAATTGGGCATAAGCAATCAGCCCCAGCATTTT.